This entry concerns a single TCR beta chain. Antigen: not known. Researchers report immunoSEQ v3.0 was run at survey level. Assay used: immunoSEQ multiplex PCR; TCRdb lists only in-frame clones, some missing. The sample includes some 18,000 clones, 60% to 80% of them seen just once. Each donor provided at least one pre-ART PBMC sample and at least two post-ART PBMC samples. The data were taken from a study of long-term antiretroviral therapy in people with HIV. CDR3 length equals 17 residues. CDR1 and CDR2 (germline): SGHRS, YFSETQ. Trimming removed 6 bases from V and 4 bases from J; junction bases left unmatched: 16. Study-level results: Clones showing expansion before ART dominated the repertoire at all time points. Subsequent to ART, diversity was augmented yet persisted below that of transplant donor controls.

The chain has TRBV5-1 and TRBJ2-5, with 9 nucleotides matching TRBD1. The source of this sequence is a young man with HIV. The sequenced sample was unsorted PBMCs, obtained around 2.2 years before starting antiretroviral therapy. The DNA of the CDR3 is TGCGCCAGCAACTCGGGGTTAGGGACAGGGTCATTAGAGACCCAGTACTTC. This codes for CASNSGLGTGSLETQYF. Filled out from reference TRBV5-1 and TRBJ2-5, the complete variable domain reads KAGVTQTPRYLIKTRGQQVTLSCSPISGHRSVSWYQQTPGQGLQFLFEYFSETQRNKGNFPGRFSGRQFSNSRSEMNVSTLELGDSALYLCASNSGLGTGSLETQYFGPGTRLLVL.